A selection of T cell receptor beta chains follows, all from one sample in a study of T cells after yellow fever vaccination. TCRdb reanalysed the 5' RACE reads using MiXCR and keeps one entry per CDR3 protein. Of about 58,000 distinct CDR3 sequences in the sample, about 5.6% were seen once. The source was PBMCs, either bulk or a sorted T-cell subset (CD4+, CD8+, memory, or dextramer-sorted; not recorded which), collected on the day of the yellow fever booster vaccination. The receptors stem from a young man who received the YFV17D yellow fever vaccine. Both conserved end residues are part of each CDR3. A D gene is named only where the DNA matches it firmly. Size is stated for part of the rows, as once, few or many counts, or as a class when the clone is expanded.

NA,few,TRBJ2-3,TRBV6-5,TGTGCCAGCAGTTACTCCGGCTCCAGCACAGATACGCAGTATTTT,CASSYSGSSTDTQYF
TRBD1,NA,TRBJ1-1,TRBV20-1,TGCAGTGCTAGAGGATCTACCGGGACAGGGGGGTTGCGGATGAACACTGAAGCTTTCTTT,CSARGSTGTGGLRMNTEAFF
TRBD2,many,TRBJ2-7,TRBV20-1,TGCAGTGCTAGCCCAGGCCCGCGGGGGTCGGACGAGCAGTACTTC,CSASPGPRGSDEQYF
NA,many,TRBJ2-5,TRBV12-2,TGTGCAAGTCTCGCTTATCGGTTGAACCCCCTGGGACAGGGGGTTTTAGAGACCCAGTACTTC,CASLAYRLNPLGQGVLETQYF
NA,many,TRBJ1-1,TRBV11-3,TGTGCCAGCAGCTTGCGGGGGGCGAACACTGAAGCTTTCTTT,CASSLRGANTEAFF
NA,many,TRBJ2-7,TRBV10-3,TGTGCCATCAAAAGCGATACGGGACAACCTTACGAGCAGTACTTC,CAIKSDTGQPYEQYF
TRBD2,many,TRBJ2-1,TRBV20-1,TGCAGTGCTAGACCCGATAGCGGGGGCCGGGATGAGCAGTTCTTC,CSARPDSGGRDEQFF
NA,many,TRBJ2-6,TRBV5-1,TGCGCCAGCAGCTTTCGTCTACGGAGTCCTCTGGAATGGGCCAACGTCCTGACTTTC,CASSFRLRSPLEWANVLTF
NA,many,TRBJ1-5,TRBV20-1,TGCAGTGCTAGTCCGGGCGGCCAGCCCCAGCATTTT,CSASPGGQPQHF
TRBD1,many,TRBJ1-6,TRBV4-3,TGCGCCAGCAGCCAAGAAGAGAGGACAGGGGGTAATTCACCCCTCCACTTT,CASSQEERTGGNSPLHF
NA,many,TRBJ2-2,TRBV5-1,TGCGCCAGCAGCCCGGGGGCGCGGACCGGGGAGCTGTTTTTT,CASSPGARTGELFF
TRBD1,NA,TRBJ1-2,TRBV16,TGTGCCAGCAGCCAAGACAGGGGACGGAACTATGGCTACACCTTC,CASSQDRGRNYGYTF
NA,NA,TRBJ2-1,TRBV27,TGTGCCACCACCCTACCCACCCATGAGCAGTTCTTC,CATTLPTHEQFF
TRBD2,many,TRBJ2-1,TRBV7-3,TGTGCCAGCAGCTCCCTAGCGGGGGGGCCCCATGAGCAGTTCTTC,CASSSLAGGPHEQFF
TRBD1,many,TRBJ1-6,TRBV7-9,TGTGCCAGCAGCACGACAGGGGGCGACGACTCCTATAATTCACCCCTCCACTTT,CASSTTGGDDSYNSPLHF
NA,NA,TRBJ1-1,TRBV7-9,TGTGCCAGCAGCTTGAGGTATGAAGCTTTCTTT,CASSLRYEAFF